This T cell receptor beta chain was found in a study of blood T cell repertoires in COVID-19. This clone has only one observation. Using immunoSEQ multiplex PCR, the repertoire was profiled, and TCRdb retains in-frame clones only, with some absent. The profile covers some 70,000 clones, with about four fifths appearing a single time and approximately 22% taken by the ten largest. From germline, CDR1 is MDHEN and CDR2 SYDVKM. V lost 7 bases to trimming and J lost 7 bases, with 14 bases between them. The CDR3 covers 12 residues. The gene calls are TRBV28 and TRBJ2-7; no clear D. Sequenced sample: peripheral blood. This sequence originates from a woman aged 70-85 years with acute or convalescent COVID-19. Here the CDR3 DNA reads TGTGCCAGCACGACCTCCACCGGGGAGCAGTACTTC. This sequence encodes CASTTSTGEQYF.